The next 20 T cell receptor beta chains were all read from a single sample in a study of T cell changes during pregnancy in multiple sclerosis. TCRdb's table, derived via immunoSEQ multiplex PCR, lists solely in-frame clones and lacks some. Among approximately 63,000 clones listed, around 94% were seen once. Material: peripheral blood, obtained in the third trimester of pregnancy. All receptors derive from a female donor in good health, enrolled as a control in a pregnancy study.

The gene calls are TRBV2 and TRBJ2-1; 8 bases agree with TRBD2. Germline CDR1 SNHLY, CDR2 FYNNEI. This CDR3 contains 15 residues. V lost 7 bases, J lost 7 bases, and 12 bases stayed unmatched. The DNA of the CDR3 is TGTGCCAGCACCGCCCAAACGGGGGGGCTTAATGAGCAGTTCTTC. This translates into CASTAQTGGLNEQFF.

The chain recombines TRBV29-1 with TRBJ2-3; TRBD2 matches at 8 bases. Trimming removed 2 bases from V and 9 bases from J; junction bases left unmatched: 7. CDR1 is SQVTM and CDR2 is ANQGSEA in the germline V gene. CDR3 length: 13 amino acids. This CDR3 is CSVESGGEETQYF. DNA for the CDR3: TGCAGCGTTGAATCGGGAGGGGAAGAAACGCAGTATTTT.

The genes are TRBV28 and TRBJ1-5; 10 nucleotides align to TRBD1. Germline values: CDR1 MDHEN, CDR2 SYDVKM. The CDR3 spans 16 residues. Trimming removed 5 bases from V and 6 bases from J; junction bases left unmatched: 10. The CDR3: CASSLIPDRGGQPQHF. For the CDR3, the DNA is TGTGCCAGCAGTCTAATCCCGGACAGGGGGGGTCAGCCCCAGCATTTT.

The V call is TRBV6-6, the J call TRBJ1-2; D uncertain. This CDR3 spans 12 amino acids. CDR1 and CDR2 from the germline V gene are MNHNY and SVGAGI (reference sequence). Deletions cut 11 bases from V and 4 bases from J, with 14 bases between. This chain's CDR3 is CAGRRLTYGYTF. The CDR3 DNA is TGTGCCGGGAGAAGGTTAACCTATGGCTACACCTTC.

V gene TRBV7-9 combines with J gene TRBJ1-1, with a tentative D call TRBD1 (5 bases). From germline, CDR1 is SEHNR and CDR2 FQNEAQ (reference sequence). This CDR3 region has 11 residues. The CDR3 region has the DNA TGTGCGGAGGGGCGGAACACTGAAGCTTTCTTT. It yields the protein CAEGRNTEAFF.

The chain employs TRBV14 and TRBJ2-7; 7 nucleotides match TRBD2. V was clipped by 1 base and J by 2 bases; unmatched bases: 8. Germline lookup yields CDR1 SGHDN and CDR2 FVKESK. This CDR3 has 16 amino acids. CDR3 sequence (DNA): TGTGCCAGCAGCCAAGGATGGGCGGGAGTCCCCTACGAGCAGTACTTC. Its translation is CASSQGWAGVPYEQYF.

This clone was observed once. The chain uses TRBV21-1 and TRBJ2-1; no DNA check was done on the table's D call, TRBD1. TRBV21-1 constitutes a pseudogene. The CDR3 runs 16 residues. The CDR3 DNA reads TGTGCCAGCAGTAGCCAGGACAGGGCTAATTACAATGAGCAGTTCTTC. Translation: CASSSQDRANYNEQFF.

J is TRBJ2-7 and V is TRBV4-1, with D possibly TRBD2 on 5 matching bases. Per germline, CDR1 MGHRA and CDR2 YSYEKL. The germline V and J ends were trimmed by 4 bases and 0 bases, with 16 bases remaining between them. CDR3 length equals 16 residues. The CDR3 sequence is CASSRSGAGLSYEQYF. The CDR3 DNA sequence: TGCGCCAGCAGCCGCAGTGGAGCAGGACTCTCCTACGAGCAGTACTTC.

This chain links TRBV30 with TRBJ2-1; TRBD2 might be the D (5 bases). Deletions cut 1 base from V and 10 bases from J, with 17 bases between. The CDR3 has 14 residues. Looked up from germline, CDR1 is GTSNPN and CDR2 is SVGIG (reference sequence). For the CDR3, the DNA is TGTGCCTGGAGTGCAACTAATCGGGGAGCCGAGCAGTTCTTC. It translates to CAWSATNRGAEQFF.

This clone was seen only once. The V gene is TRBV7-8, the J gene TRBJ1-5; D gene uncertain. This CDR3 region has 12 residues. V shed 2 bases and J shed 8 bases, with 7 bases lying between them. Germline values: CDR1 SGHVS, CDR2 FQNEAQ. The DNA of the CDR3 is TGTGCCAGCAGCTTAATTGAGGAGCCCCAGCATTTT. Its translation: CASSLIEEPQHF.

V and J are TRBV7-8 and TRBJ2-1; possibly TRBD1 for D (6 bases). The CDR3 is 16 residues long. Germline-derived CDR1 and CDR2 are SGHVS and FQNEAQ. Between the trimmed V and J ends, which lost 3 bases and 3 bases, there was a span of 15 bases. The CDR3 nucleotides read TGTGCCAGCAGCTTTAGGGGGAAGTTAGGCTACAATGAGCAGTTCTTC. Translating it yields CASSFRGKLGYNEQFF.

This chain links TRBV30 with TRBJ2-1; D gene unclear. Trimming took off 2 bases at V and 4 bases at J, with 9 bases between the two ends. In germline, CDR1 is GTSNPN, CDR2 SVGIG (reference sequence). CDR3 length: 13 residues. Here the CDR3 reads CAWSLSSYNEQFF. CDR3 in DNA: TGTGCCTGGAGTCTTTCCAGTTACAATGAGCAGTTCTTC.

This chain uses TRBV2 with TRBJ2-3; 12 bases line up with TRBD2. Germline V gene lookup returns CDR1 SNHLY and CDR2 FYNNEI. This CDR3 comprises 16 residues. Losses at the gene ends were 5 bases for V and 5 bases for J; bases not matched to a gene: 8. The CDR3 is CASSSQRTSGKDTQYF. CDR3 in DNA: TGTGCCAGCAGTTCTCAAAGGACTAGCGGGAAAGATACGCAGTATTTT.

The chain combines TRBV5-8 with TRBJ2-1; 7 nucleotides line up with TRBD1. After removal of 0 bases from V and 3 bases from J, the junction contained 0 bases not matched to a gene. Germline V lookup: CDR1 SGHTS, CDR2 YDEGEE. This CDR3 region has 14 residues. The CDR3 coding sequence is TGTGCCAGCAGCTTGGGACAGGGCTACAATGAGCAGTTCTTC. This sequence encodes CASSLGQGYNEQFF.

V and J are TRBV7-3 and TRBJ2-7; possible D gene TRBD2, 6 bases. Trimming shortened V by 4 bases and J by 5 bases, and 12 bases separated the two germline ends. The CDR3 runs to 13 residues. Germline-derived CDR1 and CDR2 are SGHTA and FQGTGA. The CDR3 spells CASSSDAGNEQYF. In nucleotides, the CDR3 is TGTGCCAGCAGCTCCGACGCGGGGAACGAGCAGTACTTC.

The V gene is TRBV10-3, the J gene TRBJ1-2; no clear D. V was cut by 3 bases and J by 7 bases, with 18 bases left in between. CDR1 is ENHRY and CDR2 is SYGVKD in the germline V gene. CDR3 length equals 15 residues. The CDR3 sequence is CAISDPGRTTSGYTF. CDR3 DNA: TGTGCCATCAGTGACCCAGGACGGACTACTAGTGGCTACACCTTC.

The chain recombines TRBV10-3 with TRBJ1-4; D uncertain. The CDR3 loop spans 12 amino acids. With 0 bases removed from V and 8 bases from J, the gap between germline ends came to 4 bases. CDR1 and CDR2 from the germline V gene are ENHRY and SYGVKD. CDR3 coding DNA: TGTGCCATCAGTGAGTCGACAGAAAAACTGTTTTTT. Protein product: CAISESTEKLFF.

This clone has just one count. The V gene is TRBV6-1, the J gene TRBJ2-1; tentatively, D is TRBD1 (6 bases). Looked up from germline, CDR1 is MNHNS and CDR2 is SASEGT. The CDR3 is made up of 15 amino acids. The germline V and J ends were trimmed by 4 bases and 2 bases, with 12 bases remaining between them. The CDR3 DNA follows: TGTGCCAGCAGTGCATCGGCAGGGGCCTACAATGAGCAGTTCTTC. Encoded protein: CASSASAGAYNEQFF.

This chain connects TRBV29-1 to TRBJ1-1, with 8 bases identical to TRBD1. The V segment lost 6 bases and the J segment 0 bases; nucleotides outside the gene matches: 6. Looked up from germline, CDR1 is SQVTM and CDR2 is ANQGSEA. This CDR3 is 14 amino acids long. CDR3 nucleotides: TGCAGCGTAACGACAGGGGCCATGAACACTGAAGCTTTCTTT. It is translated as CSVTTGAMNTEAFF.

The CDR3 loop reads CASSSTAGGTWTQYF. The CDR3 DNA reads TGTGCCAGCAGCTCAACAGCCGGGGGTACGTGGACCCAGTACTTC. This chain joins TRBV7-2 and TRBJ2-5, with D maybe TRBD2 (6 bases). Deletions cut 4 bases from V and 7 bases from J, with 19 bases between. There are 15 residues in the CDR3. Germline V gene data show CDR1 as SGHTA and CDR2 as FQGNSA.